These T cell receptor beta chains were read from a single sample in a study of control samples from healthy donors and cancer patients. The method was immunoSEQ multiplex PCR; TCRdb's version includes in-frame clones alone and lacks a portion of them. The repertoire includes about 130,000 clones, around nine tenths of them detected once, and roughly 2.7% sits in the top ten. Sequenced sample: blood. The receptor set was obtained from a man aged 35-49 years in good health. Each CDR3 is given with its conserved first and last residue. A D gene is named only where the DNA matches it firmly. The listing skips clone size in some rows; elsewhere it reads once, few, many or a size class.

NA NA TRBJ2-5 TRBV30 TGTGCCCGACAGGTGAGGGAGACCCAGTACTTC CARQVRETQYF
TRBD2 once TRBJ2-1 TRBV2 TGTGCCAGCAGGTCCGGGGCTAGCGGGTACAATGAGCAGTTCTTC CASRSGASGYNEQFF
NA NA TRBJ2-2 TRBV10-3 TGTGCCATCAGTGTCCAAAAAGGGGGGAACACCGGGGAGCTGTTTTTT CAISVQKGGNTGELFF
TRBD1 NA TRBJ2-7 TRBV5-6 TGTGCCAGCAGCTTGGGGACAGGGGACCACGAGCAGTACTTC CASSLGTGDHEQYF
NA NA TRBJ2-5 TRBV11-2 TGTGCCAGCAGCAAATCGCGGGCCCAGTACTTC CASSKSRAQYF
NA NA TRBJ1-2 TRBV19 TGTGCCAGTAGTATGAGTGGCACCCCCTATGGCTACACCTTC CASSMSGTPYGYTF
TRBD2 NA TRBJ2-5 TRBV3-1/TRBV3-2 TGTGCCAGCAGCCAAGACCAACTAGCGGGGGCGGAAGGACAAGAGACCCAGTACTTC CASSQDQLAGAEGQETQYF
NA NA TRBJ1-1 TRBV2 TGTGCCAGCAGTGGCGAGGGTAGGTGGACTGAAGCTTTCTTT CASSGEGRWTEAFF
TRBD2 NA TRBJ2-4 TRBV18 TGTGCCAGCTCACCGCAGACTAGCGGGGGTAATCTAGCCAAAAACATTCAGTACTTC CASSPQTSGGNLAKNIQYF
NA NA TRBJ2-5 TRBV5-6 TGTGCCAGCAGCTTTCAGGGTGTCCAAGAGACCCAGTACTTC CASSFQGVQETQYF
NA once TRBJ2-7 TRBV5-1 TGCGCCAGCAACTCTCCGGGAACCTACGAGCAGTACTTC CASNSPGTYEQYF
NA NA TRBJ1-1 TRBV5-1 TGCGCCAGCAGCTTTATCGCGGTGAACACTGAAGCTTTCTTT CASSFIAVNTEAFF
NA NA TRBJ1-5 TRBV19 TGTGCCACGCAGGACGGAACTAGCAATCAGCCCCAGCATTTT CATQDGTSNQPQHF
NA NA TRBJ2-2 TRBV28 TGTGCCAGCTATCTAGGGAGGGGGAGGTGGACCGGGGAGCTGTTTTTT CASYLGRGRWTGELFF
TRBD2 NA TRBJ2-1 TRBV5-1 TGCGCCAGCAGCTGGGGACTAGCGGGGGGTACTGAGCAGTTCTTC CASSWGLAGGTEQFF
NA NA TRBJ1-6 TRBV28 TGTGCCAGCAGTTTATCGAGCTCCTATAATTCACCCCTCCACTTT CASSLSSSYNSPLHF
NA NA TRBJ1-5 TRBV5-1 TGCGCCAGCAGCCCTCTACCGGATACATTAGGGGCCAATCAGCCCCAGCATTTT CASSPLPDTLGANQPQHF
NA NA TRBJ2-3 TRBV10-1 TGCGCCAGCTCTAGGACCGACACTAGCACAGATACGCAGTATTTT CASSRTDTSTDTQYF
NA NA TRBJ2-1 TRBV10-3 TGTGCCATCAGTGAGCCAGTTTCGGCCTCATCCTACAATGAGCAGTTCTTC CAISEPVSASSYNEQFF
NA NA TRBJ1-1 TRBV3-1/TRBV3-2 TGTGCCAGCAGCCAATACCCGATGAACACTGAAGCTTTCTTT CASSQYPMNTEAFF
TRBD2 NA TRBJ2-3 TRBV5-4 TGTGCCAGCAGCTTGTCGGGTAGCGGGGTCTCGGATACGCAGTATTTT CASSLSGSGVSDTQYF
NA few TRBJ1-2 TRBV30 TGTGCCTGGAGTCTCCACCTTTGGGGCTACACCTTC CAWSLHLWGYTF
NA NA TRBJ1-1 TRBV5-6 TGTGCCAGCAGCCGGGGACAGAACACTGAAGCTTTCTTT CASSRGQNTEAFF
NA once TRBJ1-1 TRBV19 TGTGCCAGTAGTATTAACGCACAAGTTCCTGAAGCTTTCTTT CASSINAQVPEAFF
NA NA TRBJ2-7 TRBV10-2 TGCGCCAGCAGCGAGGACAGACTCGGCTACGAGCAGTACTTC CASSEDRLGYEQYF
NA once TRBJ2-7 TRBV15 TGTGCCACCAGCAGAGATCTGAGTATGTACGAGCAGTACTTC CATSRDLSMYEQYF
NA NA TRBJ1-6 TRBV14 TGTGCCAGCAGCCAAGGACAGTCTTCACCCCTCCACTTT CASSQGQSSPLHF
NA NA TRBJ1-5 TRBV6-1 TGTGCCAGCAGTGAAGATGGGGGCCGACCGCATTTT CASSEDGGRPHF
TRBD1 NA TRBJ1-3 TRBV18 TGTGCCAGCTCACGGACAACAGGGGGCGCCTCTGGAAACACCATATATTTT CASSRTTGGASGNTIYF
TRBD1 NA TRBJ1-2 TRBV5-1 TGCGCCAGCGGGGACAGGGCCTCCTATGGCTACACCTTC CASGDRASYGYTF
NA NA TRBJ1-1 TRBV28 TGTGCCAGCAGGCCCAACCTGGGAGACACTGAAGCTTTCTTT CASRPNLGDTEAFF
TRBD1 NA TRBJ2-7 TRBV5-8 TGTGCCAGCAGAAACAGGGGGACCTACGAGCAGTACTTC CASRNRGTYEQYF
NA NA TRBJ2-7 TRBV27 TGTGCCAGCAGTCCGTACTCGGACAACTACGAGCAGTACTTC CASSPYSDNYEQYF
TRBD1 few TRBJ2-2 TRBV19 TGTGCCAGTAGCCCAGGGGGTCAAACCGGGGAGCTGTTTTTT CASSPGGQTGELFF
NA once TRBJ1-5 TRBV7-8 TGTGCCAGCAGCTTACGGGACGGAAATCAGCCCCAGCATTTT CASSLRDGNQPQHF
NA once TRBJ1-4 TRBV28 TGTGCCAGCAGTTGGGATTCTAGGAGTGAAAAACTGTTTTTT CASSWDSRSEKLFF
TRBD1 NA TRBJ1-1 TRBV28 TGTGCCAGCAGACCTAGAACAGGGGCTGCTGAAGCTTTCTTT CASRPRTGAAEAFF
NA NA TRBJ1-3 TRBV19 TGTGCCAGTAGTTTGGGAAACTCTGGAAACACCATATATTTT CASSLGNSGNTIYF
TRBD1 NA TRBJ1-2 TRBV5-4 TGTGCCAGCAGCTTGGGGGGACAGGGCTACTACACCTTC CASSLGGQGYYTF
NA NA TRBJ1-6 TRBV11-2 TGTGCCAGCAGTGCCTTCGGCAATTCACCCCTCCACTTT CASSAFGNSPLHF
NA NA TRBJ1-1 TRBV5-1 TGCGCCAGCAGCCCTAGGGGTAGTGTCACTGAAGCTTTCTTT CASSPRGSVTEAFF
NA NA TRBJ1-6 TRBV27 TGTGCCAGCAGCTTCCTTGGTTCACCCCTCCACTTT CASSFLGSPLHF
NA NA TRBJ1-6 TRBV6-5 TGTGCCAGCAACCTCGTCCCCACGGGTTCACCCCTCCACTTT CASNLVPTGSPLHF